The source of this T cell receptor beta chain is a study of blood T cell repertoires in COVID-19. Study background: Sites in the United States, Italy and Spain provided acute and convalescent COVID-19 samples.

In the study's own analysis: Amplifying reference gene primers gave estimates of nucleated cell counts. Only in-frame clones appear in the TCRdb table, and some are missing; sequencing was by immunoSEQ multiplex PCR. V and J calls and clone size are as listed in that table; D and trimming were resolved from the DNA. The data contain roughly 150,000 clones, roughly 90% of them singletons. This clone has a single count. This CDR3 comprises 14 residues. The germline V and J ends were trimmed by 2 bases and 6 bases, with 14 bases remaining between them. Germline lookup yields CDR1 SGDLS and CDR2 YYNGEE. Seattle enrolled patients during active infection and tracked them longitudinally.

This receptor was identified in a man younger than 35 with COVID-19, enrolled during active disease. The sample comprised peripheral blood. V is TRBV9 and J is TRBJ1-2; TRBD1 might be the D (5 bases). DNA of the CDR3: TGTGCCAGCAGCGTGGGGCAGCCGAGTAATGGCTACACCTTC. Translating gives CASSVGQPSNGYTF. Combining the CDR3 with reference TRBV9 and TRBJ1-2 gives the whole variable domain DSGVTQTPKHLITATGQRVTLRCSPRSGDLSVYWYQQSLDQGLQFLIQYYNGEERAKGNILERFSAQQFPDLHSELNLSSLELGDSALYFCASSVGQPSNGYTFGSGTRLTVV.